A single T cell receptor (beta chain) is shown here with its context. Its specificity is unknown. Generated by immunoSEQ multiplex PCR, the TCRdb table keeps only in-frame clones and is missing some. The sample holds some 71,000 clones; 70% to 90% are singletons and the top ten take 2.8%. The data were obtained in a study of OX40 agonist ivuxolimab in advanced cancers. The wider study: With ivuxolimab, an agonistic anti-OX40 (CD134) antibody, patients were treated. Study-level findings and limits: Circulating CD4+ and CD8+ T cells showed clonal expansion by week 6 at 0.1 to 3.0 mg/kg.

The CDR3 covers 14 residues. In germline, CDR1 is SGHNT, CDR2 YYREEE (reference sequence). Trimming cost V 4 bases and J 6 bases; bases outside gene matches: 6. J is TRBJ1-4 and V is TRBV5-4, with 7 bases fitting TRBD1. The sequenced sample was CD4+ or CD8+ T cells sorted from blood, obtained in a trial of the OX40 agonist ivuxolimab. The TCR sequence derives from an adult with an advanced solid tumor such as melanoma, head and neck, liver or kidney cancer. CDR3 in DNA: TGTGCCAGCAGCCCACAGGGGTTTGATGAAAAACTGTTTTTT. This encodes CASSPQGFDEKLFF.